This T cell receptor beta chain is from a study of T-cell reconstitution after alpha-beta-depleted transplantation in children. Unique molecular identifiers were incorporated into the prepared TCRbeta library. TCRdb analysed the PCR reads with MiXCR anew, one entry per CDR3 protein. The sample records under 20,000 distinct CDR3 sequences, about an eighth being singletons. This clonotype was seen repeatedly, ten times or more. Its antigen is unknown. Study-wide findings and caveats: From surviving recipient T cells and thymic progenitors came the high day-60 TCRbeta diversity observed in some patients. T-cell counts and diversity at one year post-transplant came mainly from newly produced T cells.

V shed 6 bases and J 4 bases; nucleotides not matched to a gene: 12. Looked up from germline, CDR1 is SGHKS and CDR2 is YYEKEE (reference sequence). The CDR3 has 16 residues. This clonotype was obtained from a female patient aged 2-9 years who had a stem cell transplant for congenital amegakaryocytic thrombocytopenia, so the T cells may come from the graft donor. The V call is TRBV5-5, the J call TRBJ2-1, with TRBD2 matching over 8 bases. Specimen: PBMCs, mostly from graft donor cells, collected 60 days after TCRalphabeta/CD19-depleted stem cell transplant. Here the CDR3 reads CASTPGVLADYNEQFF. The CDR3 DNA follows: TGTGCCAGCACTCCGGGGGTACTAGCGGATTACAATGAGCAGTTCTTC.